The 3 T cell receptor beta chains listed next were all sequenced from one sample in a study of T cell responses to AZD1222 COVID-19 vaccine. Measured with immunoSEQ multiplex PCR; TCRdb has only the in-frame clones, and not every one. In the table there are some 130,000 clones, about nine tenths of which are singletons. The source was peripheral blood, collected on day 0 of MenACWY control vaccination. All receptors come from an adult in good health.

This chain links TRBV7-6 with TRBJ2-2, with D hard to call. V shed 1 base and J shed 5 bases, with 14 bases lying between them. CDR3 length: 16 amino acids. Germline assignment: CDR1 SGHVS and CDR2 FNYEAQ. As DNA, the CDR3 is TGTGCCAGCAGCTTAGATGTTCCTAGTAGGACCGGGGAGCTGTTTTTT. It encodes CASSLDVPSRTGELFF.

The chain combines TRBV28 with TRBJ2-3, with D perhaps TRBD2 (5 bases). The CDR3 has 14 residues. Between the trimmed V and J ends, which lost 1 base and 4 bases, there was a span of 9 bases. CDR1 is MDHEN, CDR2 SYDVKM, per germline. CDR3 in DNA: TGTGCCAGCAGTTTATACTCACTAGCAGATACGCAGTATTTT. Translating gives CASSLYSLADTQYF.

The genes are TRBV28 and TRBJ1-5, with no clear D. V shed 2 bases and J shed 6 bases, with 14 bases lying between them. Germline V CDR1 and CDR2: MDHEN, SYDVKM. CDR3 length: 15 amino acids. This CDR3 reads CASSLGVTRGQPQHF. The CDR3 DNA follows: TGTGCCAGCAGTTTAGGGGTAACACGGGGTCAGCCCCAGCATTTT.